This T cell receptor beta chain was recorded in a study of OX40 agonist ivuxolimab in advanced cancers. TCRdb's copy holds only in-frame clones and misses some; the assay was immunoSEQ multiplex PCR. The profile shows under 100,000 clones, roughly four fifths of them singletons. The CDR3 runs 15 residues. Germline values: CDR1 SEHNR, CDR2 FQNEAQ (reference sequence). V was shortened by 1 base and J by 0 bases, with 9 bases between the two germline ends. General observations from the study: Antigen specificity remained undetermined for the expanded peripheral T cells. Researchers report that CD8+ T cells had, on average, more expanded clones than CD4+.

A remark on this clone: Its antigen is not identified.

The rearrangement uses TRBV7-9 and TRBJ1-2; D not certain. The sample here was CD4+ or CD8+ T cells sorted from blood, taken in a trial of the OX40 agonist ivuxolimab. This TCR was sampled from an adult with an advanced solid tumor such as melanoma, head and neck, liver or kidney cancer. This chain's CDR3 is CASSLGFLTNYGYTF. The CDR3 nucleotides read TGTGCCAGCAGCTTAGGGTTCTTAACTAACTATGGCTACACCTTC.